Included here is one TCR beta chain sequence, with context. V was trimmed by 4 bases and J by 1 base, leaving 14 bases between them. The CDR3 contains 15 residues. Germline V gene sequence: CDR1 LGHDT, CDR2 YNNKEL (reference sequence). In the original workflow: Estimation of nucleated cell counts was performed using reference gene primer amplification. Only in-frame clones appear in the TCRdb table, and some are missing; sequencing was by immunoSEQ multiplex PCR. The V and J calls and clone size come from that table; D and trimming were worked out from the DNA. The profile shows under 250,000 clones, approximately 84% of them singletons. This specimen belongs to a study of blood T cell repertoires in COVID-19. About the research overall: Samples taken during acute and convalescent COVID-19 were collected in the United States, Italy and Spain. PBMCs, B-cell-depleted T cells, or T cells were the source of the cDNA or gDNA that made up the material.

The rearrangement links TRBV3-1 (or the pseudogene TRBV3-2) to TRBJ2-7; D is perhaps TRBD1 (6 bases). Sequencing input: peripheral blood. This clonotype was obtained from a middle-aged man with active or convalescent COVID-19. The CDR3 nucleotides read TGTGCCAGCAGCCCGCGGTGGGGGCTTTCCTACGAGCAGTACTTC. Protein product: CASSPRWGLSYEQYF.